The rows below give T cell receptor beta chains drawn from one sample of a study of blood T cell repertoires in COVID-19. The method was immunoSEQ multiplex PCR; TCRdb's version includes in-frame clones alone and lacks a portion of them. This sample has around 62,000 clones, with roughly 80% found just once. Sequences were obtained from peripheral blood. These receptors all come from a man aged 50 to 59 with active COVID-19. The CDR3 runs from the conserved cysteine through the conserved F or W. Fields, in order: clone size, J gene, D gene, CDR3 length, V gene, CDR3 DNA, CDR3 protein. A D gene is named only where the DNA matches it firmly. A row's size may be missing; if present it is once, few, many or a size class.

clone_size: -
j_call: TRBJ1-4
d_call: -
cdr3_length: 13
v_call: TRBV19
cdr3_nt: TGTGCCAGTAGTGCCGAGATAAATGAAAAACTGTTTTTT
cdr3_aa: CASSAEINEKLFF

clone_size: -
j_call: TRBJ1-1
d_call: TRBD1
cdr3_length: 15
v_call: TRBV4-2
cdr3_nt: TGTGCCAGCAGCCACGATCCGGGACAGGGGACTTTGACTTTCTTT
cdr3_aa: CASSHDPGQGTLTFF

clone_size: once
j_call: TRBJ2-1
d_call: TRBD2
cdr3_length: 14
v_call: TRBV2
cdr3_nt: TGTGCCAGGGCCGGGACTAGAGGGTACAATGAGCAGTTCTTC
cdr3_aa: CARAGTRGYNEQFF

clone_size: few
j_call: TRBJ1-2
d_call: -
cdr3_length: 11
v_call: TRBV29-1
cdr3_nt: TGCAGCGTATCAGGGGCTCTTGGCTACACCTTC
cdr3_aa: CSVSGALGYTF

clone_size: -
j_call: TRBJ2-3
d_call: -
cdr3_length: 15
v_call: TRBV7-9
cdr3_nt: TGTGCCAGCAGCTTAGCGTTGGTAGCGGCGGATACGCAGTATTTT
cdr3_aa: CASSLALVAADTQYF

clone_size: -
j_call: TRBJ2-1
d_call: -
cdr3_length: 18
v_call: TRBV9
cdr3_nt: TGTGCCAGCAGCGTGAGCCTCGGGGGCGGGAGCTCCTACAATGAGCAGTTCTTC
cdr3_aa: CASSVSLGGGSSYNEQFF

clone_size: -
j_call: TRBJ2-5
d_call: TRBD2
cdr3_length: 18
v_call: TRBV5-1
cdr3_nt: TGCGCCAGCAGCCGCCGCCCGTCTCTAGCGGAAGATCCCGAGACCCAGTACTTC
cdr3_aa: CASSRRPSLAEDPETQYF

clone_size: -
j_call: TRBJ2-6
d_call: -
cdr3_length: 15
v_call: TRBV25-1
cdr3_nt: TGTGCCAGCAGTGACAGGGGCTCTGGGGCCAACGTCCTGACTTTC
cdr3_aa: CASSDRGSGANVLTF

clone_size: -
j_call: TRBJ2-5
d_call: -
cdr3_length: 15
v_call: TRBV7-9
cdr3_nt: TGTGCCAGCAGCTTAGATGGGACAAGAAAAGAGACCCAGTACTTC
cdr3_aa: CASSLDGTRKETQYF

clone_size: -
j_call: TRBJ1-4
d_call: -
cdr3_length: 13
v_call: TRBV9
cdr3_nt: TGTGCCAGCTCCCGTGGGGGAGGTGAAAAACTGTTTTTT
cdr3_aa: CASSRGGGEKLFF

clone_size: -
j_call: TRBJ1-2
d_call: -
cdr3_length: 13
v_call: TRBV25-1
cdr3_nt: TGTGCCAGCAGCGGGCAGGGTGGCTATGGCTACACCTTC
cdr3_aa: CASSGQGGYGYTF

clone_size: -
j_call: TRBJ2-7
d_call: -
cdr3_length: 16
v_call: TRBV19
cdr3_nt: TGTGCCAGTAGTATAGGGCGGAGTCTCGCTTGGGACGAGCAGTACTTC
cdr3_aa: CASSIGRSLAWDEQYF

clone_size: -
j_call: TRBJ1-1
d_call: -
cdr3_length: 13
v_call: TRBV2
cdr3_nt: TGTGCCAGCAGAGTCCAGGGGAACACTGAAGCTTTCTTT
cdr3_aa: CASRVQGNTEAFF

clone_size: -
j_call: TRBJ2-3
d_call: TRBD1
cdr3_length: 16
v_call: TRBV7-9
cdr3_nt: TGTGCCAGCAGCCAGGGAAGGGCAGGGGGCGCAGATACGCAGTATTTT
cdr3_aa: CASSQGRAGGADTQYF

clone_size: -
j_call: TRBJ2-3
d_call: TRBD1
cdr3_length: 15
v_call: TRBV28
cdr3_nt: TGTGCCAGCAGTCCCCGGGGCAGGGGGACAGATACGCAGTATTTT
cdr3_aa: CASSPRGRGTDTQYF

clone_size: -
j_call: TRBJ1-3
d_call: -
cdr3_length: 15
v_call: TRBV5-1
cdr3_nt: TGCGCCAGCAGCTCTAATACAGGTTCTGGAAACACCATATATTTT
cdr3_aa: CASSSNTGSGNTIYF

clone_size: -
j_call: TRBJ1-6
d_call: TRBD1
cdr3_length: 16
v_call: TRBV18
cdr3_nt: TGTGCCAGCTCACCAGAAACAGGGGCCTATAATTCACCCCTCCACTTT
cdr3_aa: CASSPETGAYNSPLHF

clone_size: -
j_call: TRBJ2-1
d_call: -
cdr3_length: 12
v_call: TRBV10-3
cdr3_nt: TGTGCCATCAGTGAGTCGTCGAATGAGCAGTTCTTC
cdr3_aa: CAISESSNEQFF

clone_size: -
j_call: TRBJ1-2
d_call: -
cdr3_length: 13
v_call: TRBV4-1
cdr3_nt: TGCGCCAGCAGCCAGAGAGGAGACCATGGCTACACCTTC
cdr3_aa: CASSQRGDHGYTF

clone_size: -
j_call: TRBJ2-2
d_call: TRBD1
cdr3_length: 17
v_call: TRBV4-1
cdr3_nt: TGCGCCAGCAGCCACCGAGATGGACAGGGTGCAGCCGGGGAGCTGTTTTTT
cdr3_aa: CASSHRDGQGAAGELFF

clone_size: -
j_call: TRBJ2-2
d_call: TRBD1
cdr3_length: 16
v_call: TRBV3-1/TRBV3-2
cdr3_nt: TGTGCCAGCAGCCTACAGGGGTATGCAAACACCGGGGAGCTGTTTTTT
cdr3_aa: CASSLQGYANTGELFF